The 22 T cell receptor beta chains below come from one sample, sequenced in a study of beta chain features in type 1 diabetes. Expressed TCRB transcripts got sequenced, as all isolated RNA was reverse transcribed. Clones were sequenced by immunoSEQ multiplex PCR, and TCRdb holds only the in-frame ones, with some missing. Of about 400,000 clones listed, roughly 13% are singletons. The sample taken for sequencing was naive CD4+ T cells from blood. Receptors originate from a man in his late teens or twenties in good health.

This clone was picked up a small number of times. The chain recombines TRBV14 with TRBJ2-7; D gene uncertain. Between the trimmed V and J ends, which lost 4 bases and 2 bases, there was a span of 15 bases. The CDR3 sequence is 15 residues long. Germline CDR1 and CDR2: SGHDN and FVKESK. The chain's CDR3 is CASSPFRMRAYEQYF. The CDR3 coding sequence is TGTGCCAGCAGCCCGTTCCGAATGCGCGCCTACGAGCAGTACTTC.

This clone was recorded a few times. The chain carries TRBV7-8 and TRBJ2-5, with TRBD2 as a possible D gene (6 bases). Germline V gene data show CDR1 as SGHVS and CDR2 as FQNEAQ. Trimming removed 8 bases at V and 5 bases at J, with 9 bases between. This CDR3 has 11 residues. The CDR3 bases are TGTGCCAGCCTACGGGGGGAGACCCAGTACTTC. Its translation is CASLRGETQYF.

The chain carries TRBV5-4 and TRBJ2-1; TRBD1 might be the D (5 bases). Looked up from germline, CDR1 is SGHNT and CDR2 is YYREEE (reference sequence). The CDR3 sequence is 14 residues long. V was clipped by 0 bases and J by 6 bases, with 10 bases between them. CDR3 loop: CASSLVLGLNEQFF. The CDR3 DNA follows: TGTGCCAGCAGCTTGGTCTTGGGGCTCAATGAGCAGTTCTTC.

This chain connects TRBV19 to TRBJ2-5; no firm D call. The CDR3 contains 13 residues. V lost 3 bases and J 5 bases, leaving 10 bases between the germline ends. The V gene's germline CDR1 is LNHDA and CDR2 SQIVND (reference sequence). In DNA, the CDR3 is TGTGCCAGTAGTATTGGTGGTGCGGAGACCCAGTACTTC. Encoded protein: CASSIGGAETQYF.

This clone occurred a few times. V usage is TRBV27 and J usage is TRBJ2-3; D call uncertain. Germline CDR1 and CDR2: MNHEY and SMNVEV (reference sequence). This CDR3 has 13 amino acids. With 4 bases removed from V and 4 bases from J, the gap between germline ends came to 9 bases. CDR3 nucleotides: TGTGCCAGCAGTTCCCGGGTTCCAGATACGCAGTATTTT. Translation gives CASSSRVPDTQYF.

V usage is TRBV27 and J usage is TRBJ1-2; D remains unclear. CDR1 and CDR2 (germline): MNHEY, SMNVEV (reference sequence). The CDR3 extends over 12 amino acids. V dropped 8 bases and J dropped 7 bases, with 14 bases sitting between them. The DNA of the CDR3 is TGTGCCAGCTCCATACCCCCGGGTGGCTACACCTTC. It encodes CASSIPPGGYTF.

The CDR3 sequence: CASRTTSSYEQFF. The CDR3 DNA is TGTGCCAGCAGAACCACTAGCTCCTATGAGCAGTTCTTC. The chain is built from TRBV28 and TRBJ2-1, with D perhaps TRBD2 (6 bases). The CDR3 covers 13 residues. Germline assignment: CDR1 MDHEN and CDR2 SYDVKM. Trimming stripped 6 bases from V and 8 bases from J, with 14 bases between.

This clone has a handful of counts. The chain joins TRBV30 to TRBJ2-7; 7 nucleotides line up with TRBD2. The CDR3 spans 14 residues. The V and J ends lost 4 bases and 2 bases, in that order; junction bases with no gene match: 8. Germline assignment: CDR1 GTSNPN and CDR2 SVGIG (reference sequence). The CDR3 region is CAWILGGSPYEQYF. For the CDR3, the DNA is TGTGCCTGGATCCTCGGCGGGAGTCCCTACGAGCAGTACTTC.

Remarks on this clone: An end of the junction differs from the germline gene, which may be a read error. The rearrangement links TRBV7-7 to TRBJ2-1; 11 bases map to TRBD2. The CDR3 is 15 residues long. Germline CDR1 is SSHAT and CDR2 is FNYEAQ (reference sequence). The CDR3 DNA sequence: TGTGCTAGCAGCGAGGGGACTAGCGGTGTGGGTGAGCAGTTCTTC. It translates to CASSEGTSGVGEQFF.

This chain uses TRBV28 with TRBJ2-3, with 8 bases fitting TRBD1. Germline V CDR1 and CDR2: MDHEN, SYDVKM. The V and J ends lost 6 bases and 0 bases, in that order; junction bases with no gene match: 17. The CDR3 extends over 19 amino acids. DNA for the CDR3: TGTGCCAGCAGCCGATACAACCTTGGACAGGGACTCAGCACAGATACGCAGTATTTT. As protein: CASSRYNLGQGLSTDTQYF. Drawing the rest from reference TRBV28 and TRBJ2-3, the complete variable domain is DVKVTQSSRYLVKRTGEKVFLECVQDMDHENMFWYRQDPGLGLRLIYFSYDVKMKEKGDIPEGYSVSREKKERFSLILESASTNQTSMYLCASSRYNLGQGLSTDTQYFGPGTRLTVL.

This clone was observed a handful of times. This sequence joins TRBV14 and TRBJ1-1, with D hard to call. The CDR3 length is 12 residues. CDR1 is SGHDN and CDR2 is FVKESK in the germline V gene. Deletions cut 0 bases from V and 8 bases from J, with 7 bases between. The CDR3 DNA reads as TGTGCCAGCAGCCAAGAGTTGGGCGAAGCTTTCTTT. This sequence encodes CASSQELGEAFF.

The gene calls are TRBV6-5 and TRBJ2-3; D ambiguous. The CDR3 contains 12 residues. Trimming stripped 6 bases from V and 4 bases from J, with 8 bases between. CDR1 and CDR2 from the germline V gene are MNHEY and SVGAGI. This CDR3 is CASRSQSDTQYF. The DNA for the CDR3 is TGTGCCAGCAGGTCCCAGTCAGATACGCAGTATTTT.

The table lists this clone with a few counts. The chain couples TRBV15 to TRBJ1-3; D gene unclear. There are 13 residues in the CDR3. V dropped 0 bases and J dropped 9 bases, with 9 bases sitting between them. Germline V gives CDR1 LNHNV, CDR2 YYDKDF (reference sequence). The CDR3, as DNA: TGTGCCACCAGCAGAGATCCCGGTAGCACCATATATTTT. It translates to CATSRDPGSTIYF.

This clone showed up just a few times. CDR3 in amino acids: CASSLGGPETQYF. The DNA of the CDR3 is TGTGCCAGCAGCTTAGGGGGGCCGGAGACCCAGTACTTC. The chain combines TRBV7-2 with TRBJ2-5; the D gene is possibly TRBD1 (6 bases). The CDR3 length is 13 residues. V was trimmed by 1 base and J by 5 bases, leaving 8 bases between them. Germline CDR1 is SGHTA and CDR2 is FQGNSA.

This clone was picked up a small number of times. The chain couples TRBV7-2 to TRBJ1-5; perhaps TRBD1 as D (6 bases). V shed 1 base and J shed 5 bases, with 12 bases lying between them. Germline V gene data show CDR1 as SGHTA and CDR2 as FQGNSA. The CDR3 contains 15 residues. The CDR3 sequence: CASSLVVAGDQPQHF. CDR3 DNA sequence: TGTGCCAGCAGCTTAGTAGTCGCAGGGGATCAGCCCCAGCATTTT.

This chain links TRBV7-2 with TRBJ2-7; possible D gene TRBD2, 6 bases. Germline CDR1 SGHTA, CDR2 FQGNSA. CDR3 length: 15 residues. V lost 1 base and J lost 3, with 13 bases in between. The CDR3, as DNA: TGTGCCAGCAGCTTAGAGGGCGGGACCAGCTACGAGCAGTACTTC. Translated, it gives CASSLEGGTSYEQYF.

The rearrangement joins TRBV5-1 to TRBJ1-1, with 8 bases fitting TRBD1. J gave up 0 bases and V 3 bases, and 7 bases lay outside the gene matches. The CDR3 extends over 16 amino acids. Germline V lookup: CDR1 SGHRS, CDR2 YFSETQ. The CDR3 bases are TGCGCCAGCAGCTGGACAGGGACAAATATGAACACTGAAGCTTTCTTT. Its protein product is CASSWTGTNMNTEAFF.

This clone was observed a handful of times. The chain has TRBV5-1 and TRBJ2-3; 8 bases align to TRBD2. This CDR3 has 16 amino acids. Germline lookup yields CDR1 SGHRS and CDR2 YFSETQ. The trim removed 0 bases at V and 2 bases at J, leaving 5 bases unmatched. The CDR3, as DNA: TGCGCCAGCAGCTTGGGCCTAGCGGGTGCCACAGATACGCAGTATTTT. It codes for CASSLGLAGATDTQYF.

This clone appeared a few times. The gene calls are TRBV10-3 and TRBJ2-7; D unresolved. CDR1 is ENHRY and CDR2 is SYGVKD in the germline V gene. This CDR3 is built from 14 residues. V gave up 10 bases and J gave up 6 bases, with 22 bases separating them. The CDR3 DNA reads TGTGCCACCCTAAAGCCTCCATACCCATCCGAGCAGTACTTC. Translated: CATLKPPYPSEQYF.

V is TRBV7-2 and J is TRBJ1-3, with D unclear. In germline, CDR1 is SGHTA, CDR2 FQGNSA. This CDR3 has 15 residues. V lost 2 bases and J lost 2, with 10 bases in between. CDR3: CASSLNAGAGNTIYF. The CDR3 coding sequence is TGTGCCAGCAGCTTAAATGCGGGAGCTGGAAACACCATATATTTT.

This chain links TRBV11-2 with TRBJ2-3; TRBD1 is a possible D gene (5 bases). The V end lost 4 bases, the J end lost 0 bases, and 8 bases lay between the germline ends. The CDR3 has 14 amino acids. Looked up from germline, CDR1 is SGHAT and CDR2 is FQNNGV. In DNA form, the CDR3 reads TGTGCCAGCAGCTCGGACATTAGCACAGATACGCAGTATTTT. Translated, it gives CASSSDISTDTQYF. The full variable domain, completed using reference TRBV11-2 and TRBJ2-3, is EAGVAQSPRYKIIEKRQSVAFWCNPISGHATLYWYQQILGQGPKLLIQFQNNGVVDDSQLPKDRFSAERLKGVDSTLKIQPAKLEDSAVYLCASSSDISTDTQYFGPGTRLTVL.

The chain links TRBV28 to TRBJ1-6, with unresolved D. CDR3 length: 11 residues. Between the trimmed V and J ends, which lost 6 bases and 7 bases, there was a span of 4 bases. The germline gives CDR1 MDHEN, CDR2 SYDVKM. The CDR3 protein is CASSSNSPLHF. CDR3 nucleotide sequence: TGTGCCAGCAGCTCGAATTCACCCCTCCACTTT.